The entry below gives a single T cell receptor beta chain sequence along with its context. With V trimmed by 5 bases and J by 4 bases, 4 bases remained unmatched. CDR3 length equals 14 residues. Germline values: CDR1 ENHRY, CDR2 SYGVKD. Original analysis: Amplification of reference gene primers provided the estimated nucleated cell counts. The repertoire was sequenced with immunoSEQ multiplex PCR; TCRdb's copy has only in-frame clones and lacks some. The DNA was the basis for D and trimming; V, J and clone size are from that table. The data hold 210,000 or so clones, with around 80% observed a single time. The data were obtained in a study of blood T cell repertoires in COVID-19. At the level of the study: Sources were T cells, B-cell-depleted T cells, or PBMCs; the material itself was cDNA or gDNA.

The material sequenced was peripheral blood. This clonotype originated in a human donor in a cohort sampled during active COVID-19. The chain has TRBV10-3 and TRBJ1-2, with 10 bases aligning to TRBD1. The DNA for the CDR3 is TGTGCCATCAGTACGGGACAGGGGTCCTATGGCTACACCTTC. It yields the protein CAISTGQGSYGYTF.